This T cell receptor (beta chain) appears in the sequencing data of a study of T cells in Graves' hyperthyroidism and ophthalmopathy. Authors of the study amplified TCR beta CDR3 regions from RNA transcripts. Initially, a first-round RT-PCR of the TCR CDR3 employed the HTBI primer set. A single record per CDR3 protein comes from TCRdb applying MiXCR to the multiplex PCR reads. The sample records roughly 750,000 distinct CDR3 sequences, approximately 16% being singletons. Newly diagnosed hyperthyroidism, duration under 2 months, in patients aged 18 to 65. Uncontrolled infection, other autoimmune disease, pregnancy or lactation disqualified patients from enrolment. Germline V CDR1 and CDR2: MNHNS, SASEGT. V was shortened by 5 bases and J by 4 bases, with 17 bases between the two germline ends. The CDR3 totals 15 residues. Study-wide results and limits: Ophthalmopathy and stable hyperthyroidism were separated by a 13 V-J model. Blood held most thyroid clonotypes expanded above 0.001 frequency.

A remark on this clonotype: What it recognizes is unknown.

The receptor was derived from a man aged 18 to 35 with Graves' hyperthyroidism. Sequencing was done on a sample of blood. V usage is TRBV6-1 and J usage is TRBJ2-5; no firm D call. The DNA for the CDR3 is TGTGCCAGCAGTTTGAGTAGTGGGTTAGGAGAGACCCAGTACTTC. Encoded protein: CASSLSSGLGETQYF.